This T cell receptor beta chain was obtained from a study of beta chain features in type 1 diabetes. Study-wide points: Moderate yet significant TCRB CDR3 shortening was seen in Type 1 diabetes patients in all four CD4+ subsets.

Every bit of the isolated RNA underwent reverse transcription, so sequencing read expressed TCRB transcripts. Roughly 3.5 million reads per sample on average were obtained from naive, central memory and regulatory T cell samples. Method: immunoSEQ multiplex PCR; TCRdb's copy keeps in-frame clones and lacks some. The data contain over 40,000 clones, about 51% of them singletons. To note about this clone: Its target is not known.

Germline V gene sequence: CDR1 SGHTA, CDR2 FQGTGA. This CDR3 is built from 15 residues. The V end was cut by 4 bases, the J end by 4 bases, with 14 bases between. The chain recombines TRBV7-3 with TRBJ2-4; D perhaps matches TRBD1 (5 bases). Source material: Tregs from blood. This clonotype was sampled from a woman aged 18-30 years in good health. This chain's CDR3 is CASSSPQGTKNIQYF. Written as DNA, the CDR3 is TGTGCCAGCAGCTCGCCCCAGGGCACAAAAAACATTCAGTACTTC.